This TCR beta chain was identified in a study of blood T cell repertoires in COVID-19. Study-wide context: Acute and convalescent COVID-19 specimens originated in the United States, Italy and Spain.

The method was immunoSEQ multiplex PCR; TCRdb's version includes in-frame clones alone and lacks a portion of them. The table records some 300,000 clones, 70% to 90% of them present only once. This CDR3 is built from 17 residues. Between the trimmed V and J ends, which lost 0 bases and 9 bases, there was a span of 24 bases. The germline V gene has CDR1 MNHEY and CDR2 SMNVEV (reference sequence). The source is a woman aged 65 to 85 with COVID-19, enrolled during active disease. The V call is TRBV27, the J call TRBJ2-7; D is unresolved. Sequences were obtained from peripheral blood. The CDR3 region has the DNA TGTGCCAGCAGTTTATCGATTTTTCTTGCGTCCCCCCAAAGGCAGTACTTC. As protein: CASSLSIFLASPQRQYF.